The 8 T cell receptor beta chains given below trace back to one sample, sequenced in a study of molecular identifiers for immune sequencing clone quantification. Each CDR3 protein is one row after TCRdb ran MiXCR on the PCR reads. The sample holds over 550,000 distinct CDR3 sequences; about 25% are singletons and the top ten take about 0.78%. Sequenced sample: naive CD8+ T cells from blood, with Jurkat cell RNA spiked in. Subset defined: FACS-sorted CD8+CD4-CCR7+CD45RA+ naive T cells. The receptor source for this set is a human donor in good health. Some libraries in this study had Jurkat cell RNA spiked in.

This chain uses TRBV7-9 with TRBJ2-2; tentative D call: TRBD2 (6 bases). The V end lost 4 bases, the J end lost 3 bases, and 12 bases lay between the germline ends. Germline V gene sequence: CDR1 SEHNR, CDR2 FQNEAQ (reference sequence). The length of the CDR3 is 15 residues. CDR3 amino acids: CASSWGTVHTGELFF. The CDR3 DNA reads as TGTGCCAGCAGCTGGGGGACTGTCCACACCGGGGAGCTGTTTTTT.

CDR3 sequence (DNA): TGTGCCAGCAGTTCCTCAGGGGGCTTCACTGAAGCTTTCTTT. Translated, it gives CASSSSGGFTEAFF. V and J are TRBV6-5 and TRBJ1-1; 8 nucleotides match TRBD1. The length of the CDR3 is 14 residues. Germline-derived CDR1 and CDR2 are MNHEY and SVGAGI. Germline trimming cut 4 bases from V and 4 bases from J; bases unmatched to any gene: 5.

This CDR3 reads CASVDGGTGELFF. The CDR3 DNA follows: TGTGCCAGCGTCGATGGGGGCACCGGGGAGCTGTTTTTT. V gene TRBV13 combines with J gene TRBJ2-2; D is tentatively TRBD1 or TRBD2 (5 bases each). The CDR3 length is 13 residues. V dropped 8 bases and J dropped 4 bases, with 11 bases sitting between them. In germline, CDR1 is PRHDT, CDR2 FYEKMQ (reference sequence).

As DNA, the CDR3 is TGTGCCAGCAGTTTATTAACAGAGGGCAATCAGCCCCAGCATTTT. Protein sequence: CASSLLTEGNQPQHF. V usage is TRBV28 and J usage is TRBJ1-5, with unresolved D. With 1 base removed from V and 2 bases from J, the gap between germline ends came to 9 bases. CDR3 size: 15 residues. Looked up from germline, CDR1 is MDHEN and CDR2 is SYDVKM.

This clonotype was picked up many times. J is TRBJ1-6 and V is TRBV4-1; D gene unclear. This CDR3 has 16 residues. Germline loops: CDR1 MGHRA, CDR2 YSYEKL. Deletions cut 0 bases from V and 8 bases from J, with 14 bases between. CDR3 residues: CASSQDAGIGYSPLHF. The DNA for the CDR3 is TGCGCCAGCAGCCAAGATGCCGGGATAGGGTATTCACCCCTCCACTTT.

The J gene is TRBJ2-1, the V gene TRBV11-2; TRBD1 is a possible D gene (6 bases). The CDR3 runs 12 residues. Germline CDR1 SGHAT, CDR2 FQNNGV. V was cut by 4 bases and J by 9 bases, with 10 bases left in between. The CDR3 nucleotides are TGTGCCAGCAGCTGGCAGGGGCGTGAGCAGTTCTTC. Its translation: CASSWQGREQFF.

This chain joins TRBV7-9 and TRBJ2-7; D unresolved. The CDR3 covers 13 residues. Germline values: CDR1 SEHNR, CDR2 FQNEAQ (reference sequence). V was pared by 5 bases and J by 5 bases, with 13 bases between. CDR3 residues: CASSLLGSDEQYF. CDR3 nucleotide sequence: TGTGCCAGCAGCCTGCTGGGTTCCGACGAGCAGTACTTC.

This clonotype was seen repeatedly, ten times or more. V gene TRBV28 combines with J gene TRBJ1-5; tentatively, D is TRBD1 (6 bases). Germline V gene sequence: CDR1 MDHEN, CDR2 SYDVKM. V was cut by 2 bases and J by 7 bases, with 12 bases left in between. CDR3 length equals 14 residues. The CDR3 loop is CASSLGTGIQPQHF. The CDR3 DNA reads as TGTGCCAGCAGTTTAGGAACAGGGATCCAGCCCCAGCATTTT.